The T cell receptor (beta chain) described here comes from a study of blood T cell repertoires in COVID-19. TCRdb keeps only in-frame clones here, not all; method: immunoSEQ multiplex PCR. Of about 670,000 clones in the sample, around 89% were seen once. CDR1 is LNHDA, CDR2 SQIVND, per germline (reference sequence). Trimming cost V 4 bases and J 0 bases; bases outside gene matches: 8. The CDR3 is made up of 16 amino acids. The clonotype comes from a woman younger than 35 with acute or convalescent COVID-19. The chain carries TRBV19 and TRBJ1-2; 7 positions agree with TRBD1. Sequencing was carried out using peripheral blood. This chain's CDR3 is CASSTSGTEPNYGYTF. CDR3 bases: TGTGCCAGTAGTACATCCGGGACAGAGCCTAACTATGGCTACACCTTC.